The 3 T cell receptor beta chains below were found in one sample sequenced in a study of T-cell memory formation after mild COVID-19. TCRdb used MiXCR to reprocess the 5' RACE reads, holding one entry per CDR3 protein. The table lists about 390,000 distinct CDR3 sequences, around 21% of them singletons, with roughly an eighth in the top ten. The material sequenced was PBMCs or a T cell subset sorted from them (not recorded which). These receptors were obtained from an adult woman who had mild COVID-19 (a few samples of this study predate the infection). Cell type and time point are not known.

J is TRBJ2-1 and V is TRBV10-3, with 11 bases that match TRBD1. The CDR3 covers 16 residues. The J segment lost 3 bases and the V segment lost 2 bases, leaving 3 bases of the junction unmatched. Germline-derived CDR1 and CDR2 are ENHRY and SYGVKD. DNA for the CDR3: TGTGCCATCAGTGAGGCCGGGACAGGGGGCTACAATGAGCAGTTCTTC. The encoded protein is CAISEAGTGGYNEQFF.

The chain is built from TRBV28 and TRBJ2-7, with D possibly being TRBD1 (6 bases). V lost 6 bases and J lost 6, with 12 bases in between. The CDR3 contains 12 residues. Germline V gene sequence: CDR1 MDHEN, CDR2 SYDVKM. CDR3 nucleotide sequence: TGTGCCAGCAGCGCGGACAGCCGCGAGCAGTACTTC. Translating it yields CASSADSREQYF.

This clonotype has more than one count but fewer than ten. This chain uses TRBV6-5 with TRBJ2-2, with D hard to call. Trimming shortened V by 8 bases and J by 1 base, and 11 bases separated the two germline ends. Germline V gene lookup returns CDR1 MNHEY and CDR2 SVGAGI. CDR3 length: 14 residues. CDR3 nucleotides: TGTGCCAGCGGGGATCTGAAGAACACCGGGGAGCTGTTTTTT. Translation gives CASGDLKNTGELFF.